One sample yielded the 32 T cell receptor beta chains listed below, sequenced in a study of blood T cell repertoires in COVID-19. TCRdb's table, derived via immunoSEQ multiplex PCR, lists solely in-frame clones and lacks some. The repertoire consists of under 20,000 clones, with 89% occurring once and the leading ten covering more than 10%. The source material was peripheral blood. The receptors derive from a man aged 55 to 70 with active COVID-19.

The rearrangement uses TRBV7-2 and TRBJ2-1; D is perhaps TRBD2 (7 bases). The V gene's germline CDR1 is SGHTA and CDR2 FQGNSA. This CDR3 has 17 amino acids. Trimming removed 2 bases at V and 0 bases at J, with 14 bases between. CDR3 DNA sequence: TGTGCCAGCAGCTTAAGGTTGGGGGGGGCCTCCTACAATGAGCAGTTCTTC. This sequence encodes CASSLRLGGASYNEQFF.

This rearrangement joins TRBV15 to TRBJ1-4; D is undetermined. Trimming cost V 2 bases and J 3 bases, with 16 bases left between them. The CDR3 length is 17 residues. CDR1 and CDR2 (germline): LNHNV, YYDKDF (reference sequence). CDR3 sequence: CATSRPDGSAANEKLFF. Written as DNA, the CDR3 is TGTGCCACCAGCAGACCCGACGGATCCGCGGCTAATGAAAAACTGTTTTTT.

The chain combines TRBV10-3 with TRBJ1-1; D gene uncertain. Trimming took off 2 bases at V and 4 bases at J, with 17 bases between the two ends. CDR1 is ENHRY, CDR2 SYGVKD, per germline. This CDR3 has 16 amino acids. This CDR3 is CAISEAGAVRSTEAFF. CDR3 nucleotides: TGTGCCATCAGTGAGGCGGGAGCAGTTCGGAGCACTGAAGCTTTCTTT.

The V and J genes are TRBV28 and TRBJ1-6, with D perhaps matching TRBD1 (5 bases). The germline V gene has CDR1 MDHEN and CDR2 SYDVKM. V shed 4 bases and J shed 10 bases, with 17 bases lying between them. This CDR3 contains 15 residues. The CDR3 is CASSSHGGAASPLHF. The CDR3 DNA sequence: TGTGCCAGCAGTTCTCACGGGGGTGCCGCCTCACCCCTCCACTTT. The whole variable domain, remainder taken from reference TRBV28 and TRBJ1-6, is DVKVTQSSRYLVKRTGEKVFLECVQDMDHENMFWYRQDPGLGLRLIYFSYDVKMKEKGDIPEGYSVSREKKERFSLILESASTNQTSMYLCASSSHGGAASPLHFGNGTRLTVT.

The J gene is TRBJ2-3, the V gene TRBV4-3; 7 nucleotides match TRBD2. V lost 0 bases and J lost 1; bases outside the gene matches: 4. The CDR3 sequence is 16 residues long. The germline gives CDR1 LGHNA, CDR2 YSLEER. The CDR3 region is CASSQEGAGGTDTQYF. CDR3 nucleotides: TGCGCCAGCAGCCAAGAAGGGGCGGGGGGCACAGATACGCAGTATTTT.

The chain links TRBV5-6 to TRBJ1-1; the match to TRBD1 covers 10 bases. CDR1 is SGHDT, CDR2 YYEEEE, per germline. The CDR3 covers 14 residues. The junction had 8 bases not matched to a gene; V was cut back by 4 bases and J by 8 bases. The chain's CDR3 is CASSAGTGDREAFF. DNA for the CDR3: TGTGCCAGCAGCGCCGGGACAGGGGACCGCGAAGCTTTCTTT.

The chain combines TRBV3-1 (or the pseudogene TRBV3-2) with TRBJ1-4, with 7 bases identical to TRBD1. The CDR3 has 16 residues. V shed 0 bases, J shed 8 bases, and the junction held 9 bases outside the gene matches. Per germline, CDR1 LGHDT and CDR2 YNNKEL (reference sequence). The CDR3: CASSQEQGSYVEKLFF. CDR3 DNA sequence: TGTGCCAGCAGCCAAGAACAGGGGTCGTACGTAGAAAAACTGTTTTTT.

The chain is built from TRBV7-9 and TRBJ2-2; 11 bases are shared with TRBD2. Trimming at V came to 5 bases and at J to 6 bases, leaving 8 bases not matched to a gene. CDR3 length: 16 amino acids. Germline-derived CDR1 and CDR2 are SEHNR and FQNEAQ (reference sequence). The CDR3 sequence is CASSPSGGRGAGELFF. The CDR3 DNA is TGTGCCAGCAGCCCTAGCGGGGGGCGAGGGGCCGGGGAGCTGTTTTTT. Variable domain in full (rest from reference TRBV7-9 and TRBJ2-2): DTGVSQNPRHKITKRGQNVTFRCDPISEHNRLYWYRQTLGQGPEFLTYFQNEAQLEKSRLLSDRFSAERPKGSFSTLEIQRTEQGDSAMYLCASSPSGGRGAGELFFGEGSRLTVL.

The chain carries TRBV7-2 and TRBJ1-5; D might be TRBD1 (5 bases). The CDR3 runs to 13 residues. Per the germline V gene, CDR1 is SGHTA and CDR2 is FQGNSA. Between the trimmed V and J ends, which lost 3 bases and 6 bases, there was a span of 9 bases. CDR3 nucleotide sequence: TGTGCCAGCAGCTTGGACATGGCTCAGCCCCAGCATTTT. Translated: CASSLDMAQPQHF.

The rearrangement joins TRBV3-1 (or the pseudogene TRBV3-2) to TRBJ2-1; TRBD2 aligns across 10 bases. J lost 4 bases, V lost 4 bases, and 10 bases had no gene match. There are 17 residues in the CDR3. Germline V gene lookup returns CDR1 LGHDT and CDR2 YNNKEL (reference sequence). The CDR3 here is CASSLGLAEGWYNEQFF. In DNA form, the CDR3 reads TGTGCCAGCAGCCTTGGACTAGCGGAGGGGTGGTACAATGAGCAGTTCTTC.

The V gene is TRBV7-2, the J gene TRBJ1-2, with 8 bases lining up with TRBD1. The CDR3 sequence is 14 residues long. V was clipped by 5 bases and J by 8 bases; unmatched bases: 10. The germline V gene encodes CDR1 SGHTA and CDR2 FQGNSA. This chain's CDR3 is CASSLNPGQEGYTF. The CDR3 nucleotides read TGTGCCAGCAGCCTAAATCCGGGACAGGAAGGCTACACCTTC.

This CDR3 is CATSDPGQGGYTF. In nucleotides, the CDR3 is TGTGCCACCAGTGATCCGGGACAGGGTGGCTACACCTTC. V and J are TRBV24-1 and TRBJ1-2; 9 bases are a match to TRBD1. The CDR3 is 13 residues long. V shed 3 bases and J 7 bases; nucleotides not matched to a gene: 2. Germline assignment: CDR1 KGHDR and CDR2 SFDVKD.

The chain employs TRBV6-5 and TRBJ2-5; TRBD1 is a possible D gene (6 bases). The CDR3 has 15 residues. CDR1 MNHEY and CDR2 SVGAGI come from the germline V gene. The V gene lost 6 bases and the J gene lost 3 bases, with 17 bases spanning the gap. The CDR3 coding sequence is TGTGCCAGCAGCCGCCCAGGGGAACGGAAAGAGACCCAGTACTTC. Translating gives CASSRPGERKETQYF.

This clone was observed a few times. The genes are TRBV29-1 and TRBJ2-3; no reliable D call. The CDR3 is 13 amino acids. The V end lost 7 bases, the J end lost 2 bases, and 13 bases lay between the germline ends. CDR1 is SQVTM, CDR2 ANQGSEA, per germline. CDR3 DNA: TGCAGCGCCCTGGGCTACGACACAGATACGCAGTATTTT. Translating gives CSALGYDTDTQYF.

V usage is TRBV9 and J usage is TRBJ2-3; the match to TRBD1 covers 7 bases. The germline CDR1 and CDR2 sequences are SGDLS and YYNGEE. V lost 4 bases, J lost 5 bases, and 7 bases stayed unmatched. The CDR3 has 14 residues. Here the CDR3 DNA reads TGTGCCAGCAGCCGACAGGGTGTAGGAGATACGCAGTATTTT. Translating it yields CASSRQGVGDTQYF.

This clone has more than one count but fewer than ten. The rearrangement links TRBV12-2 to TRBJ1-4. TRBV12-2 is a documented pseudogene. The CDR3 loop spans 18 amino acids. The CDR3 DNA is TGTGCAAGTCGCTTAGTTTCGAAGAGGGATCTCCCTAATGAAAAACTGTTTTTT. Translating it yields CASRLVSKRDLPNEKLFF.

The chain links TRBV30 to TRBJ1-6, with 7 nucleotides matching TRBD1. CDR1 is GTSNPN, CDR2 SVGIG, per germline (reference sequence). The CDR3 spans 14 residues. V lost 1 base to trimming and J lost 8 bases; unmatched junction nucleotides: 5. The CDR3 DNA reads as TGTGCCTGGAGTGGACAGGGTCATCATTCACCCCTCCACTTT. Amino acid sequence: CAWSGQGHHSPLHF.

CDR3 in DNA: TGTGCCAGCAGCCAGGACAGGGCGGTTCAGTACTTC. Translating it yields CASSQDRAVQYF. The chain couples TRBV11-2 to TRBJ2-4, with TRBD1 matching 8 bases. Germline V gene data show CDR1 as SGHAT and CDR2 as FQNNGV. This CDR3 is built from 12 residues. Trimming cost V 5 bases and J 11 bases; bases outside gene matches: 5.

This chain joins TRBV2 and TRBJ2-3; TRBD2 matches 10 bases. Per the germline V gene, CDR1 is SNHLY and CDR2 is FYNNEI. This CDR3 comprises 15 residues. The ends lost 8 bases at V and 3 bases at J; junction bases unmatched: 8. CDR3 nucleotide sequence: TGTGCCAGCCGTCCAAAGCGGGAGGGGACAGATACGCAGTATTTT. Translation: CASRPKREGTDTQYF.

The chain links TRBV6-4 to TRBJ2-4, with 8 bases lining up with TRBD1. Per the germline V gene, CDR1 is MRHNA and CDR2 is SNTAGT. V shed 8 bases, J shed 4 bases, and the junction held 7 bases outside the gene matches. The CDR3 is 14 residues long. The DNA for the CDR3 is TGTGCCAGCGCGGACAGGGTGGGGAAAAACATTCAGTACTTC. Protein sequence: CASADRVGKNIQYF.

The chain has TRBV14 and TRBJ1-1; TRBD1 agrees at 9 bases. Germline V gene data show CDR1 as SGHDN and CDR2 as FVKESK. Trimming cost V 0 bases and J 0 bases; bases outside gene matches: 8. The CDR3 spans 18 residues. Here the CDR3 DNA reads TGTGCCAGCAGCCAAGATTTACCGGACAGGGGCATGAACACTGAAGCTTTCTTT. Translated, it gives CASSQDLPDRGMNTEAFF.

The chain joins TRBV19 to TRBJ2-7; the match to TRBD1 covers 8 bases. The CDR3 has 15 residues. V trimming: 4 bases; J trimming: 0 bases; junction bases outside the gene matches: 5. CDR1 LNHDA and CDR2 SQIVND come from the germline V gene (reference sequence). The CDR3 spells CASSNRGMLSYEQYF. In DNA, the CDR3 is TGTGCCAGTAGTAACAGGGGGATGCTCTCCTACGAGCAGTACTTC. Together with reference TRBV19 and TRBJ2-7, the CDR3 gives the full variable domain: DGGITQSPKYLFRKEGQNVTLSCEQNLNHDAMYWYRQDPGQGLRLIYYSQIVNDFQKGDIAEGYSVSREKKESFPLTVTSAQKNPTAFYLCASSNRGMLSYEQYFGPGTRLTVT.

V is TRBV6-5 and J is TRBJ1-5, with 8 bases aligning to TRBD1. This CDR3 has 15 amino acids. In germline, CDR1 is MNHEY, CDR2 SVGAGI. V trimming: 5 bases; J trimming: 2 bases; junction bases outside the gene matches: 5. CDR3 amino acids: CASSNRGNGNQPQHF. CDR3 sequence (DNA): TGTGCCAGCAGTAACAGGGGGAACGGCAATCAGCCCCAGCATTTT.

This clone has only one observation. DNA for the CDR3: TGTGCCATCAGTGAACAGCTTAACTATGGCTACACCTTC. This codes for CAISEQLNYGYTF. This chain connects TRBV10-3 to TRBJ1-2; no clear D gene. Trimming stripped 3 bases from V and 1 base from J, with 6 bases between. Germline lookup yields CDR1 ENHRY and CDR2 SYGVKD. The CDR3 length is 13 residues.

The gene calls are TRBV7-9 and TRBJ1-5, with 7 bases lining up with TRBD1. With V trimmed by 2 bases and J by 6 bases, 7 bases remained unmatched. Germline V lookup: CDR1 SEHNR, CDR2 FQNEAQ (reference sequence). The CDR3 covers 15 residues. CDR3 DNA: TGTGCCAGCAGCTTAAGTACAGGGGTGGGTCAGCCCCAGCATTTT. This codes for CASSLSTGVGQPQHF.

The chain links TRBV7-9 to TRBJ1-2; D is perhaps TRBD1 (6 bases). The CDR3 sequence is 16 residues long. CDR1 and CDR2 (germline): SEHNR, FQNEAQ (reference sequence). V was trimmed by 3 bases and J by 8 bases, leaving 22 bases between them. The CDR3 coding sequence is TGTGCCAGCAGCTTGCTCAAGACACAGGGAAGGTGGGGCTACACCTTC. Translation gives CASSLLKTQGRWGYTF.

This clone was counted a few times. This chain links TRBV5-4 with TRBJ2-5; a possible D gene is TRBD1 (6 bases). Trimming removed 5 bases at V and 5 bases at J, with 19 bases between. The CDR3 is 15 amino acids. Per germline, CDR1 SGHNT and CDR2 YYREEE (reference sequence). The CDR3 loop reads CASSRPGAGFETQYF. In DNA form, the CDR3 reads TGTGCCAGCAGTCGCCCAGGGGCAGGGTTTGAGACCCAGTACTTC.

The chain has TRBV6-5 and TRBJ2-7, with TRBD1 identical over 9 bases. The germline V gene has CDR1 MNHEY and CDR2 SVGAGI. CDR3 length: 14 amino acids. Trimming cost V 6 bases and J 3 bases; bases outside gene matches: 6. CDR3 DNA sequence: TGTGCCAGCAGAACGGGACAGGGCATCTACGAGCAGTACTTC. It encodes CASRTGQGIYEQYF.

V usage is TRBV28 and J usage is TRBJ2-5, with D possibly being TRBD2 (5 bases). This CDR3 is 11 amino acids long. Germline CDR1 reads MDHEN; CDR2 reads SYDVKM. Deletions cut 2 bases from V and 7 bases from J, with 5 bases between. CDR3 coding DNA: TGTGCCAGCAGTTTAGAGGGGACCCAGTACTTC. Translating it yields CASSLEGTQYF.

The rearrangement links TRBV6-1 to TRBJ1-5; no clear D. The germline gives CDR1 MNHNS, CDR2 SASEGT. The CDR3 contains 17 residues. The V end was cut by 1 base, the J end by 2 bases, with 15 bases between. CDR3 DNA: TGTGCCAGCAGTGAAGGTTGGCGGTCTCGGGGCAATCAGCCCCAGCATTTT. It specifies CASSEGWRSRGNQPQHF.

This chain uses TRBV29-1 with TRBJ1-1, with 11 bases identical to TRBD1. Germline trimming cut 7 bases from V and 5 bases from J; bases unmatched to any gene: 3. Germline values: CDR1 SQVTM, CDR2 ANQGSEA. There are 12 residues in the CDR3. The CDR3 DNA is TGCAGCGCGTGGGACAGGGGGACTGAAGCTTTCTTT. Its translation is CSAWDRGTEAFF. Variable domain in full (rest from reference TRBV29-1 and TRBJ1-1): SAVISQKPSRDICQRGTSLTIQCQVDSQVTMMFWYRQQPGQSLTLIATANQGSEATYESGFVIDKFPISRPNLTFSTLTVSNMSPEDSSIYLCSAWDRGTEAFFGQGTRLTVV.

V and J are TRBV6-6 and TRBJ2-2, with TRBD1 as a possible D gene (7 bases). There are 14 residues in the CDR3. CDR1 is MNHNY and CDR2 is SVGAGI in the germline V gene (reference sequence). V lost 2 bases and J 7 bases, leaving 11 bases between the germline ends. CDR3 in DNA: TGTGCCAGCAGTTACGGAGGGGGCAGCGGGGAGCTGTTTTTT. Residues: CASSYGGGSGELFF.